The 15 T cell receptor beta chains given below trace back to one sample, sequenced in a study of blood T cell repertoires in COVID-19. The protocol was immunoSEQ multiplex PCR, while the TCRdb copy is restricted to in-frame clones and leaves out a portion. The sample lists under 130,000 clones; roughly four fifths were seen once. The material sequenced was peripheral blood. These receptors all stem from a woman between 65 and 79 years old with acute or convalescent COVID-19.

The CDR3: CSVIRQGDSTDTQYF. CDR3 DNA sequence: TGCAGCGTAATCAGACAGGGGGATAGCACAGATACGCAGTATTTT. The chain links TRBV29-1 to TRBJ2-3, with 9 positions matching TRBD1. Germline assignment: CDR1 SQVTM and CDR2 ANQGSEA. J gave up 0 bases and V 6 bases, and 7 bases lay outside the gene matches. This CDR3 region has 15 residues.

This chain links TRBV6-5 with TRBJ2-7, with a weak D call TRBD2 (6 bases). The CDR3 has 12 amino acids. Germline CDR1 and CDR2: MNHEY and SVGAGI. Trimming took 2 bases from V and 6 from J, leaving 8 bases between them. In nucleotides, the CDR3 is TGTGCCAGCAGTTACAGGGGAGGCGAGCAGTACTTC. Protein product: CASSYRGGEQYF.

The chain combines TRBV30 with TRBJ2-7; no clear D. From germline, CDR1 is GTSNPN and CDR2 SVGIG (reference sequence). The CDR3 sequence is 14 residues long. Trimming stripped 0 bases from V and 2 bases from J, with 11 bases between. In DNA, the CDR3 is TGTGCCTGGAGTGTCGGGTTCGTAACCTACGAGCAGTACTTC. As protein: CAWSVGFVTYEQYF.

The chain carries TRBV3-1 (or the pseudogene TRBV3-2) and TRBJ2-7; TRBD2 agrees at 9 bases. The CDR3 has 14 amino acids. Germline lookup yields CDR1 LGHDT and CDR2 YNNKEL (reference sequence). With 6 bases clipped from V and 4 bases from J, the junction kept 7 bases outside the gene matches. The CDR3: CASRASGIFYEQYF. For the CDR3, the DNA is TGTGCCAGCAGAGCTAGCGGGATCTTTTACGAGCAGTACTTC.

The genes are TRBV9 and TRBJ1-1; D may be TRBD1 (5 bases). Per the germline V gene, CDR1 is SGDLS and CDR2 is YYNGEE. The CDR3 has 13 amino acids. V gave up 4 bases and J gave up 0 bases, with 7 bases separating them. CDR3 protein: CASSKTVNTEAFF. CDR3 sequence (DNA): TGTGCCAGCAGCAAGACAGTGAACACTGAAGCTTTCTTT.

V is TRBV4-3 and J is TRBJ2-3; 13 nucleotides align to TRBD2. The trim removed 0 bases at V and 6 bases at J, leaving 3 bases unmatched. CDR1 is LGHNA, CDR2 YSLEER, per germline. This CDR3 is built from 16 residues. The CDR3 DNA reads TGCGCCAGCAGCCAAGACCGGACTAGCGGGAGTGATACGCAGTATTTT. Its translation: CASSQDRTSGSDTQYF.

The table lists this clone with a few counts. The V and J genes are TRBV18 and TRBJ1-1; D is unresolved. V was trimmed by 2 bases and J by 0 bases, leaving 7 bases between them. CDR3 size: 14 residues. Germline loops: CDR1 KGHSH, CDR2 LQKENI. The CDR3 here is CASSPAGMNTEAFF. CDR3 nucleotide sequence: TGTGCCAGCTCACCAGCGGGGATGAACACTGAAGCTTTCTTT.

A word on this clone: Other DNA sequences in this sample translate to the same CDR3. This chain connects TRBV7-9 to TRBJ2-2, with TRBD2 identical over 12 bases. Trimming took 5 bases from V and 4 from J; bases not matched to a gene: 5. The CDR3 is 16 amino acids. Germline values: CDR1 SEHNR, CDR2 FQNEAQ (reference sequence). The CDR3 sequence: CASSLLAGGPTGELFF. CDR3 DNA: TGTGCCAGCAGCCTCCTAGCGGGGGGGCCCACCGGGGAGCTGTTTTTT.

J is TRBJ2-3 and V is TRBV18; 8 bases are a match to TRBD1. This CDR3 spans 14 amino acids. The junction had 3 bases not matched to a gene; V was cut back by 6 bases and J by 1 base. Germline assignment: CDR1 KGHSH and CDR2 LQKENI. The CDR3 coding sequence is TGTGCCAGCTCCCCGACAGGGGGCACAGATACGCAGTATTTT. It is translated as CASSPTGGTDTQYF.

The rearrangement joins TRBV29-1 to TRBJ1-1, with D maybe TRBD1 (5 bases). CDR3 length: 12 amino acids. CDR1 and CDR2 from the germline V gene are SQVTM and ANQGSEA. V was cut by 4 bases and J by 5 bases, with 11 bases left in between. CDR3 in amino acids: CSVVQGGTEAFF. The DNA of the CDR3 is TGCAGCGTTGTGCAGGGAGGGACTGAAGCTTTCTTT.

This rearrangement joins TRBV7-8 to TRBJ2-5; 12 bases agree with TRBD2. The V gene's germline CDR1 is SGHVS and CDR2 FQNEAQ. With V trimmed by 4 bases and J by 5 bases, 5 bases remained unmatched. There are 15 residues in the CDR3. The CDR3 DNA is TGTGCCAGCAGCTCGACTAGCGGGAGAGGGGAGACCCAGTACTTC. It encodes CASSSTSGRGETQYF.

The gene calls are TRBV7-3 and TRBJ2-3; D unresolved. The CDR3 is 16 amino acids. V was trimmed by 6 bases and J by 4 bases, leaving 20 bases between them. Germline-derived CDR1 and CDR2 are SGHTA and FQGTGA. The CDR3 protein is CASRLYLPVAPDTQYF. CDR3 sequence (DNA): TGTGCCAGCAGACTCTATCTCCCAGTAGCCCCAGATACGCAGTATTTT.

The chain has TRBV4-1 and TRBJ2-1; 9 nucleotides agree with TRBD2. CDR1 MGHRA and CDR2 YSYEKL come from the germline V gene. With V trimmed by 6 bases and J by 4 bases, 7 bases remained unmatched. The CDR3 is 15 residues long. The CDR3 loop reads CASRRGSGSYNEQFF. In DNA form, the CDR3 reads TGCGCCAGCAGGCGGGGTAGCGGGAGTTACAATGAGCAGTTCTTC.

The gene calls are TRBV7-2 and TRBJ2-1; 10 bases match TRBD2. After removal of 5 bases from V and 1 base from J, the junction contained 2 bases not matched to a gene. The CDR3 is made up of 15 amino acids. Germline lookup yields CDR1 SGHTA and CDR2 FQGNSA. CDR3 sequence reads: CASSQTSGSYNEQFF. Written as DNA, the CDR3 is TGTGCCAGCAGCCAGACTAGCGGGTCCTACAATGAGCAGTTCTTC.

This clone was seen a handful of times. The CDR3 nucleotides are TGTGCCAGCAGCGCTTTAAGTGGTAGTTCACCCCTCCACTTT. It codes for CASSALSGSSPLHF. This chain joins TRBV9 and TRBJ1-6, with unresolved D. CDR1 and CDR2 from the germline V gene are SGDLS and YYNGEE. The germline V and J ends were trimmed by 3 bases and 9 bases, with 13 bases remaining between them. This CDR3 has 14 amino acids.